These T cell receptor beta chains were read from a single sample in a study of CD8+ T cells in alopecia areata. Produced via immunoSEQ multiplex PCR; TCRdb's table is partial and in-frame only. Of 100,000 to 120,000 clones in the sample, 59% were seen once. The sequencing input was CD8+ T cells sorted from blood. The receptors were gathered from a human donor in good health. CDR3s include the opening cysteine and the closing phenylalanine or tryptophan. Fields, in order: J gene, clone size, V gene, D gene, CDR3 DNA, CDR3 protein. D genes are given only for firm matches. Clone sizes are given selectively: once, few, many, or a class where the clone is expanded.

TRBJ1-1 | . | TRBV5-6 | . | TGTGCCAGCAGCTTGTCCCCCAGGGGAGAAGCTTTCTTT | CASSLSPRGEAFF
TRBJ2-1 | . | TRBV7-2 | . | TGTGCCAGCAGCCCCCTGGGTGGGGGGTCCCTCAATGAGCAGTTCTTC | CASSPLGGGSLNEQFF
TRBJ1-5 | . | TRBV30 | . | TGTGCCTGGAGTGTAGCGGGGATTGAGCCCCAGCATTTT | CAWSVAGIEPQHF
TRBJ1-2 | . | TRBV5-6 | TRBD1 | TGTGCCAGCAGCTTGGACGGACAGGAGGTTTACTATGGCTACACCTTC | CASSLDGQEVYYGYTF
TRBJ1-1 | few | TRBV29-1 | . | TGCAGCGTTGAACCGGGGGGCTGGCGCGAAGCTTTCTTT | CSVEPGGWREAFF
TRBJ1-4 | . | TRBV29-1 | . | TGCAGCGCAGGGAATATTAATGAAAAACTGTTTTTT | CSAGNINEKLFF
TRBJ2-1 | . | TRBV5-4 | TRBD2 | TGTGCCAGCAGCCACGGACTAGCTCGAGACCCTAGGTTCTCCTACAATGAGCAGTTCTTC | CASSHGLARDPRFSYNEQFF
TRBJ2-3 | once | TRBV2 | TRBD2 | TGTGCCAGCAGCAGACTAGCGGGGAGCACAGATACGCAGTATTTT | CASSRLAGSTDTQYF
TRBJ1-5 | . | TRBV5-6 | . | TGTGCCAGCAGCTCATCACAGGGTGAGCCCCAGCATTTT | CASSSSQGEPQHF
TRBJ1-6 | . | TRBV30 | TRBD1 | TGTGCCTGGAGTTCCGGACAGGGAATTTCACCCCTCCACTTT | CAWSSGQGISPLHF
TRBJ2-7 | . | TRBV28 | . | TGTGCCAGCAGTTTAAGGAAGGAGTACTTC | CASSLRKEYF
TRBJ1-1 | . | TRBV4-2 | TRBD1 | TGTGCCAGCAGCCCAGAGACAGGGGGCAACACTGAAGCTTTCTTT | CASSPETGGNTEAFF
TRBJ2-2 | . | TRBV30 | . | TGTGCCTGGAGTGGGACAGGGGAGCTGTTTTTT | CAWSGTGELFF
TRBJ2-1 | . | TRBV7-9 | . | TGTGCCAGCAGCTCAGGCCCTCTGGGGGTCTCTAGCTCCTACAATGAGCAGTTCTTC | CASSSGPLGVSSSYNEQFF
TRBJ1-1 | . | TRBV10-2 | . | TGCGCCAGCAGTGAGTTAGGGGACTCAGCTGAAGCTTTCTTT | CASSELGDSAEAFF
TRBJ1-2 | few | TRBV29-1 | . | TGCAGCGTTGAAAGGGGACCGGGAGGCTACACCTTC | CSVERGPGGYTF
TRBJ2-5 | few | TRBV2 | TRBD2 | TGTGCCAGCAGTTCCGGACTAGCGGGGGTGCAAGAGACCCAGTACTTC | CASSSGLAGVQETQYF
TRBJ2-7 | . | TRBV14 | . | TGTGCCAGCAGCCCCTACAGGGTAGCGGGCGAGCAGTACTTC | CASSPYRVAGEQYF
TRBJ1-1 | . | TRBV19 | . | TGTGCCAGTACCCACGGGACTTTGAACACTGAAGCTTTCTTT | CASTHGTLNTEAFF
TRBJ2-2 | . | TRBV7-9 | . | TGTGCCAGCAGCTTGTTGAACACCGGGGAGCTGTTTTTT | CASSLLNTGELFF
TRBJ2-3 | . | TRBV6-5 | . | TGTGCCAGCAGTTACGTGGACGTGACAGATACGCAGTATTTT | CASSYVDVTDTQYF
TRBJ2-5 | few | TRBV5-4 | . | TGTGCCAGCAGCTTGCGGTTGGAAAGAGGGGAAAAAGAGACCCAGTACTTC | CASSLRLERGEKETQYF
TRBJ1-1 | few | TRBV2 | TRBD1 | TGTGCCAGCACCGGGACAGGAGGCAACACTGAAGCTTTCTTT | CASTGTGGNTEAFF
TRBJ2-3 | . | TRBV9 | . | TGTGCCAGCAGCGTAATCGGCGGGGTTAGCACAGATACGCAGTATTTT | CASSVIGGVSTDTQYF
TRBJ1-1 | . | TRBV1 | . | TGCACCAGCATCCGCAGGGGTTCTACTGAAGCTTTCTTT | CTSIRRGSTEAFF
TRBJ2-7 | . | TRBV6-5 | TRBD2 | TGTGCCAGCACCCGACTAGCGGGGGACGTCTACGAGCAGTACTTC | CASTRLAGDVYEQYF
TRBJ1-1 | . | TRBV11-2 | TRBD1 | TGTGCCAGCAGCATTACAGGGGGCACTGAAGCTTTCTTT | CASSITGGTEAFF
TRBJ1-1 | . | TRBV29-1 | . | TGCAGCGTTGTAGGAGGGGGGGAGGAAGCTTTCTTT | CSVVGGGEEAFF
TRBJ1-2 | . | TRBV7-9 | . | TGTGCCAGCCAACCCGGTCGTTCGAACTATGGCTACACCTTC | CASQPGRSNYGYTF
TRBJ2-4 | . | TRBV2 | . | TGTGCCAGCAGTGAAGCGCTTTCGGGGGGCTTAGACATTCAGTACTTC | CASSEALSGGLDIQYF
TRBJ1-2 | . | TRBV29-1 | . | TGCAGCGTTGATACCCAAGAGAATGGCTACACCTTC | CSVDTQENGYTF
TRBJ1-3 | . | TRBV11-2 | . | TGTGCCAGCAGCTTAGATCCAGGGGCGGTGGGAAACACCATATATTTT | CASSLDPGAVGNTIYF
TRBJ1-6 | few | TRBV7-6 | TRBD1 | TGTGCCAGCAGCCCGGGACAGGGGAATTCACCCCTCCACTTT | CASSPGQGNSPLHF
TRBJ2-3 | . | TRBV27 | TRBD1 | TGTGCCAGCAGACCGACGGGGACAGGTTTCTATACGCAGTATTTT | CASRPTGTGFYTQYF
TRBJ2-7 | . | TRBV13 | . | TGTGCCAGCAGCCCCAGGGGAGGCTCCTACGAGCAGTACTTC | CASSPRGGSYEQYF
TRBJ1-1 | . | TRBV29-1 | . | TGCAGCGTTGAAGAGCCGTCGAACACTGAAGCTTTCTTT | CSVEEPSNTEAFF
TRBJ2-6 | few | TRBV2 | . | TGTGCCAGCAGTGGCGACAGGACTGGGGCCAACGTCCTGACTTTC | CASSGDRTGANVLTF
TRBJ1-6 | . | TRBV27 | . | TGTGCCAGCAGTTTAGGGTTAACTACGCCCCTCCACTTT | CASSLGLTTPLHF
TRBJ2-5 | . | TRBV7-2 | . | TGTGCCAGCAGCTTACCGCCCGGCAGACACCAAGAGACCCAGTACTTC | CASSLPPGRHQETQYF
TRBJ1-2 | once | TRBV9 | . | TGTGCCAGCAGCGGTACACACTATGGCTACACCTTC | CASSGTHYGYTF
TRBJ1-6 | . | TRBV27 | . | TGTGCCAGCAGCCATACAATTAACCCTAATTCACCCCTCCACTTT | CASSHTINPNSPLHF
TRBJ1-2 | . | TRBV5-6 | . | TGTGCCAGCAGCTTTGGTGGGAACTATGGCTACACCTTC | CASSFGGNYGYTF
TRBJ2-5 | . | TRBV7-6 | TRBD2 | TGTGCCAGCAGCCCTGGACTAGCGCTGGACCAGTACTTC | CASSPGLALDQYF
TRBJ2-1 | once | TRBV7-9 | TRBD1 | TGTGCCAGCAGCCCCCGGACAGGGGGACGGGAGCAGTTCTTC | CASSPRTGGREQFF
TRBJ1-2 | few | TRBV7-9 | . | TGTGCCAGCAGCTTAGGGGATGGCTACACCTTC | CASSLGDGYTF